This T cell receptor beta chain was identified in a study of shared clonotypes between healthy human individuals. Study results and limitations: Richness estimates generally favored naive over memory subsets.

Clones were sequenced by immunoSEQ multiplex PCR, and TCRdb holds only the in-frame ones, with some missing. This sample carries 950,000 to 1,100,000 clones, about 75% of them seen once, and the ten largest clones take 1.4% to 1.5%. CDR1 and CDR2 (germline): GTSNPN, SVGIG (reference sequence). This CDR3 spans 13 amino acids. Between the trimmed V and J ends, which lost 0 bases and 1 base, there was a span of 6 bases. This clone has a handful of counts. Its antigen is currently unknown. Additional DNA sequences in this sample encode the identical CDR3. The sequenced sample was memory CD4+ T cells sorted from blood. Documented subset: CD45RA-negative fraction. The receptor was isolated from a young man in good health. The chain is built from TRBV30 and TRBJ1-1; no clear D gene. CDR3 residues: CAWSVSPNTEAFF. CDR3 sequence (DNA): TGTGCCTGGAGTGTTAGCCCGAACACTGAAGCTTTCTTT. Combining the CDR3 with reference TRBV30 and TRBJ1-1 gives the whole variable domain SQTIHQWPATLVQPVGSPLSLECTVEGTSNPNLYWYRQAAGRGLQLLFYSVGIGQISSEVPQNLSASRPQDRQFILSSKKLLLSDSGFYLCAWSVSPNTEAFFGQGTRLTVV.